Each of the 12 T cell receptor beta chains below was sequenced from the same sample in a study of cytomegalovirus exposure and HLA in healthy donors. PCR involved 60 Vbeta and 13 Jbeta primers. Method: immunoSEQ multiplex PCR; TCRdb's copy keeps in-frame clones and lacks some. The table records under 250,000 clones, 80% to 85% of them present only once. The specimen sequenced was PBMCs. The origin of the receptors is a woman in her sixties in good health and CMV-seropositive.

The CDR3 here is CAWSVGGPYGYTF. The CDR3 nucleotides are TGTGCCTGGAGTGTAGGGGGACCATATGGCTACACCTTC. The J gene is TRBJ1-2, the V gene TRBV30, with D perhaps TRBD1 (6 bases). Germline V CDR1 and CDR2: GTSNPN, SVGIG (reference sequence). V was trimmed by 0 bases and J by 5 bases, leaving 10 bases between them. The CDR3 has 13 amino acids. The full variable domain, its missing parts supplied by reference TRBV30 and TRBJ1-2, is SQTIHQWPATLVQPVGSPLSLECTVEGTSNPNLYWYRQAAGRGLQLLFYSVGIGQISSEVPQNLSASRPQDRQFILSSKKLLLSDSGFYLCAWSVGGPYGYTFGSGTRLTVV.

DNA of the CDR3: TGTGCCAGCAGCCAGGCCAGGGCCTACAATGAGCAGTTCTTC. It is translated as CASSQARAYNEQFF. J is TRBJ2-1 and V is TRBV14, with a possible D match to TRBD1 (5 bases). Trimming stripped 3 bases from V and 2 bases from J, with 8 bases between. CDR1 and CDR2 from the germline V gene are SGHDN and FVKESK. The CDR3 sequence is 14 residues long.

The J gene is TRBJ2-2, the V gene TRBV7-3; 7 positions agree with TRBD1. Germline V gives CDR1 SGHTA, CDR2 FQGTGA. Losses at the gene ends were 2 bases for V and 6 bases for J; bases not matched to a gene: 3. CDR3 length: 14 residues. CDR3 protein: CASSLQGTAGELFF. CDR3 coding DNA: TGTGCCAGCAGCTTACAGGGGACAGCCGGGGAGCTGTTTTTT. Based on the CDR3 plus reference TRBV7-3 and TRBJ2-2, the full variable domain is GAGVSQTPSNKVTEKGKYVELRCDPISGHTALYWYRQSLGQGPEFLIYFQGTGAADDSGLPNDRFFAVRPEGSVSTLKIQRTERGDSAVYLCASSLQGTAGELFFGEGSRLTVL.

The chain carries TRBV7-2 and TRBJ2-5; D remains unclear. Germline V gene lookup returns CDR1 SGHTA and CDR2 FQGNSA. This CDR3 contains 13 residues. V lost 2 bases and J lost 11, with 15 bases in between. In nucleotides, the CDR3 is TGTGCCAGCAGCTTAAACTTCCAGAGGAGACAGTACTTC. The encoded protein is CASSLNFQRRQYF.

The chain joins TRBV27 to TRBJ1-1; TRBD1 is a possible D gene (5 bases). CDR3 length: 16 residues. Trimming took off 11 bases at V and 1 base at J, with 23 bases between the two ends. Germline values: CDR1 MNHEY, CDR2 SMNVEV (reference sequence). CDR3 nucleotides: TGTGCCTCCTCTGTAGGGCAGGGAGGCGGGAACACTGAAGCTTTCTTT. Translation: CASSVGQGGGNTEAFF.

This chain connects TRBV5-6 to TRBJ1-1; 8 bases agree with TRBD1. There are 14 residues in the CDR3. Germline CDR1 reads SGHDT; CDR2 reads YYEEEE. With V trimmed by 5 bases and J by 5 bases, 8 bases remained unmatched. CDR3 DNA: TGTGCCAGCAGACGCACAGGGGGGGAGACTGAAGCTTTCTTT. Translated, it gives CASRRTGGETEAFF.

V usage is TRBV25-1 and J usage is TRBJ1-1; 8 nucleotides match TRBD1. The CDR3 has 13 residues. V was clipped by 6 bases and J by 5 bases; unmatched bases: 5. The germline gives CDR1 MGHDK, CDR2 SYGVNS. CDR3 in amino acids: CASRAGQVTEAFF. DNA of the CDR3: TGTGCCAGCAGAGCGGGACAGGTGACTGAAGCTTTCTTT.

The chain couples TRBV4-1 to TRBJ2-1, with D perhaps matching TRBD2 (6 bases). Germline loops: CDR1 MGHRA, CDR2 YSYEKL. The V end lost 1 base, the J end lost 9 bases, and 16 bases lay between the germline ends. This CDR3 contains 15 residues. CDR3: CASSQGGTLPGEQFF. The CDR3 nucleotides read TGCGCCAGCAGCCAAGGTGGGACTCTACCGGGTGAGCAGTTCTTC.

The chain has TRBV18 and TRBJ1-3; 7 nucleotides agree with TRBD1. V gave up 5 bases and J gave up 3 bases; unmatched junction bases: 7. The CDR3 covers 15 residues. In germline, CDR1 is KGHSH, CDR2 LQKENI. CDR3 loop: CASSTSTGDGNTIYF. The CDR3 nucleotides read TGTGCCAGCTCAACCTCAACAGGGGATGGAAACACCATATATTTT. Full variable domain (rest looked up from reference TRBV18 and TRBJ1-3): NAGVMQNPRHLVRRRGQEARLRCSPMKGHSHVYWYRQLPEEGLKFMVYLQKENIIDESGMPKERFSAEFPKEGPSILRIQQVVRGDSAAYFCASSTSTGDGNTIYFGEGSWLTVV.

The chain uses TRBV27 and TRBJ1-1; TRBD1 aligns across 8 bases. V was clipped by 5 bases and J by 6 bases; unmatched bases: 5. The length of the CDR3 is 13 residues. From germline, CDR1 is MNHEY and CDR2 SMNVEV (reference sequence). For the CDR3, the DNA is TGTGCCAGCAGTCCCCGACAGGGGTCTGAAGCTTTCTTT. Translating gives CASSPRQGSEAFF.

This clone was seen a handful of times. This chain links TRBV4-1 with TRBJ1-5; D is undetermined. Germline V gene lookup returns CDR1 MGHRA and CDR2 YSYEKL. This CDR3 is built from 13 residues. Trimming cost V 4 bases and J 5 bases, with 9 bases left between them. This CDR3 reads CASSRGSYQPQHF. CDR3 coding DNA: TGCGCCAGCAGCCGAGGGTCCTATCAGCCCCAGCATTTT.

V is TRBV4-1 and J is TRBJ1-6; the D gene is possibly TRBD1 (6 bases). This CDR3 is 15 amino acids long. V was clipped by 1 base and J by 8 bases, with 12 bases between them. Germline V gene data show CDR1 as MGHRA and CDR2 as YSYEKL. The CDR3 DNA follows: TGCGCCAGCAGCCAAGCACAGGGCAATGATTCACCCCTCCACTTT. This sequence encodes CASSQAQGNDSPLHF.